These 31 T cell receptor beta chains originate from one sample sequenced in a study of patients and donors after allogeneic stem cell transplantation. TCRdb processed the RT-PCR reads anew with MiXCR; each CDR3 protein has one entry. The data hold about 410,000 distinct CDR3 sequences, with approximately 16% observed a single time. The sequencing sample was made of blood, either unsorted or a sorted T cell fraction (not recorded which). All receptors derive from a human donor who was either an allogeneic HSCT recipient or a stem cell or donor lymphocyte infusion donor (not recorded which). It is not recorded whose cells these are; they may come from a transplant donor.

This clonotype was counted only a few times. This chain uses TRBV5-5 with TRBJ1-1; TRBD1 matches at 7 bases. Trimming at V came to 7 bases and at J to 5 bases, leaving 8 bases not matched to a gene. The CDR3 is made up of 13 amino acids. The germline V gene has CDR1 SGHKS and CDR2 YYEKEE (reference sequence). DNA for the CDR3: TGTGCCAGCGAGGATACAGGGGCGACTGAAGCTTTCTTT. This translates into CASEDTGATEAFF.

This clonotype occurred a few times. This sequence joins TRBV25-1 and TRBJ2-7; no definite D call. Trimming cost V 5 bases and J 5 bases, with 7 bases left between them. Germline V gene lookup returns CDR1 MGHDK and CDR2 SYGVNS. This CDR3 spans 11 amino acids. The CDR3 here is CASSNGHEQYF. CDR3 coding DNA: TGTGCCAGCAGTAACGGACACGAGCAGTACTTC.

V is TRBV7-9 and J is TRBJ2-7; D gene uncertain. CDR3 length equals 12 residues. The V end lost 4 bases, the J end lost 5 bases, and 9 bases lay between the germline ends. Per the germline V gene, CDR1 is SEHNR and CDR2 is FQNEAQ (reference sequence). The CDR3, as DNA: TGTGCCAGCAGCTCTTCCCGGGACGAGCAGTACTTC. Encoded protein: CASSSSRDEQYF.

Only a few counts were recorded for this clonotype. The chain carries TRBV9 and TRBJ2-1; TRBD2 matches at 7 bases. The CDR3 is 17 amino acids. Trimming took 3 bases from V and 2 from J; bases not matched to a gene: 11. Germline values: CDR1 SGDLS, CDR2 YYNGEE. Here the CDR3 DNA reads TGTGCCAGCAGCGGTGGGGGGGACCCACCACCCTACAATGAGCAGTTCTTC. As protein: CASSGGGDPPPYNEQFF.

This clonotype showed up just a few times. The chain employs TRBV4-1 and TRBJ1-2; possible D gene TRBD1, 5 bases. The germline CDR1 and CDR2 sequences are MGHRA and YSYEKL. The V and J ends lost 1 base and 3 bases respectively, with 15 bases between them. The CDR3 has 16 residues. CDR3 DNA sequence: TGCGCCAGCAGCCAAGTCGGTCCAGGGTTTGACTATGGCTACACCTTC. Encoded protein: CASSQVGPGFDYGYTF.

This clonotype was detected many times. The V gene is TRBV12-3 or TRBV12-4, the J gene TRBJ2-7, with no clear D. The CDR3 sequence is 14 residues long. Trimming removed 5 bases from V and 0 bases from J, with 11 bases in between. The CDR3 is CASSPPQVSYEQYF. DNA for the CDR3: TGTGCCAGCAGTCCTCCTCAGGTCTCCTACGAGCAGTACTTC.

The CDR3 region is CASSQFTPSAMNTEAFF. The CDR3 nucleotides are TGCGCCAGCAGCCAATTCACACCCTCCGCAATGAACACTGAAGCTTTCTTT. The genes are TRBV4-1 and TRBJ1-1; no clear D gene. The V gene lost 2 bases and the J gene lost 0 bases, with 16 bases spanning the gap. This CDR3 comprises 17 residues. Germline CDR1 and CDR2: MGHRA and YSYEKL.

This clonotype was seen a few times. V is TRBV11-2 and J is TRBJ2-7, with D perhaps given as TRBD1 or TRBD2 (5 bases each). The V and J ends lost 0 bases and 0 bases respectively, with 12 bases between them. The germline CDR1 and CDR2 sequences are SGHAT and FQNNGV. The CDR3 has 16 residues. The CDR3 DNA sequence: TGTGCCAGCAGCTTAGAAGGGGAGACACTCTCCTACGAGCAGTACTTC. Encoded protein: CASSLEGETLSYEQYF.

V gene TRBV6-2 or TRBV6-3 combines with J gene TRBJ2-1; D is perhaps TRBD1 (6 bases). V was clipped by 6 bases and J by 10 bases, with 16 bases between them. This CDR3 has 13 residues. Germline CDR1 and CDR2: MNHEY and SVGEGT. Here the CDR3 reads CASSELTGREQFF. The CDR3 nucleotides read TGTGCCAGCAGCGAGCTAACAGGGCGGGAGCAGTTCTTC.

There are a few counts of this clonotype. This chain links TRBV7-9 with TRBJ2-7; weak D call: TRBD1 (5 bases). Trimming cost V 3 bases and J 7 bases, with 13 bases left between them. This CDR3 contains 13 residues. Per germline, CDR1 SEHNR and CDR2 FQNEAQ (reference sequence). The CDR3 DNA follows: TGTGCCAGCAGCTTCCCAGGGTTTGGGGAGCAGTACTTC. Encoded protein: CASSFPGFGEQYF.

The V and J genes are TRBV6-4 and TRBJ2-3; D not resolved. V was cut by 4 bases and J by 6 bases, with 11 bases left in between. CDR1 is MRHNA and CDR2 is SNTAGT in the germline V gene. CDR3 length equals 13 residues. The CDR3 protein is CASSAAALDTQYF. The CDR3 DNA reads TGTGCCAGCAGTGCGGCAGCGTTGGATACGCAGTATTTT.

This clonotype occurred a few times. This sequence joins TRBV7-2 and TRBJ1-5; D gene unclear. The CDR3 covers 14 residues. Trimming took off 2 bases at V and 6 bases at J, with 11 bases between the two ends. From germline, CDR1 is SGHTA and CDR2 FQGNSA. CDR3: CASSLIGLSQPQHF. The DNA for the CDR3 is TGTGCCAGCAGCTTAATAGGGTTAAGTCAGCCCCAGCATTTT. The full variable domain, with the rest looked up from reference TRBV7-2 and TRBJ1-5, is GAGVSQSPSNKVTEKGKDVELRCDPISGHTALYWYRQSLGQGLEFLIYFQGNSAPDKSGLPSDRFSAERTGGSVSTLTIQRTQQEDSAVYLCASSLIGLSQPQHFGDGTRLSIL.

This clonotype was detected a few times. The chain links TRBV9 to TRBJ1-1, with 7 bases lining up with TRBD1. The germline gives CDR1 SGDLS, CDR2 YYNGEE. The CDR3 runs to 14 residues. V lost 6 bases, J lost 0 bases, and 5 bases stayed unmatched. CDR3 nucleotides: TGTGCCAGCAACAGGGACAGCTTGAACACTGAAGCTTTCTTT. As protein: CASNRDSLNTEAFF.

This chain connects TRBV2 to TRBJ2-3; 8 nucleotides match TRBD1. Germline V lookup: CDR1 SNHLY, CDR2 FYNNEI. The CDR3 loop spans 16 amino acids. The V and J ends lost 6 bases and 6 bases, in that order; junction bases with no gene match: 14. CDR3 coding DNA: TGTGCCAGCAGCTACAGGGGGGTATCAAACACCGATACGCAGTATTTT. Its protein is CASSYRGVSNTDTQYF. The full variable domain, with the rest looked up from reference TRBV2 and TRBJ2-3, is EPEVTQTPSHQVTQMGQEVILRCVPISNHLYFYWYRQILGQKVEFLVSFYNNEISEKSEIFDDQFSVERPDGSNFTLKIRSTKLEDSAMYFCASSYRGVSNTDTQYFGPGTRLTVL.

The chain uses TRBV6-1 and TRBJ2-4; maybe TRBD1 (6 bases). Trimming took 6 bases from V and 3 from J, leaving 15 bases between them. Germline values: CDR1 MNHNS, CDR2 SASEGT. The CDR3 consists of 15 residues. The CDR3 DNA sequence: TGTGCCAGCAGACCCACAGGGTCCGGCAAAAACATTCAGTACTTC. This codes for CASRPTGSGKNIQYF.

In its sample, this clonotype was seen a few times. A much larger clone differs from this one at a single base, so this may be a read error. The CDR3 protein is CASSLASNQPQHF. CDR3 nucleotide sequence: TGTGCCAGCAGCTTAGCTAGCAATCAGCCCCAGCATTTT. The chain is built from TRBV7-9 and TRBJ1-5; D remains unclear. Germline-derived CDR1 and CDR2 are SEHNR and FQNEAQ (reference sequence). The CDR3 is 13 residues long. V lost 0 bases and J 0 bases, leaving 0 bases between the germline ends.

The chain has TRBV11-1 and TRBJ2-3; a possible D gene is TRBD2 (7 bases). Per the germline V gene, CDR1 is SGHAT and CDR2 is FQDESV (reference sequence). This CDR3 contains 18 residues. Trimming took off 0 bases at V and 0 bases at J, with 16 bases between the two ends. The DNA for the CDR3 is TGTGCCAGCAGCTTAGCGACAGGTCTAGCGGCTAGCACAGATACGCAGTATTTT. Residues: CASSLATGLAASTDTQYF.

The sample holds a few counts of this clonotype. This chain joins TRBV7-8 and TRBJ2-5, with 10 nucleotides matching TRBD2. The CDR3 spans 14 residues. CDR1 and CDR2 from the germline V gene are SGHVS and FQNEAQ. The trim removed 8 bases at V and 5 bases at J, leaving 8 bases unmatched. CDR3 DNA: TGTGCCAGCGGAGTAGCGGGAGGTAGGGAGACCCAGTACTTC. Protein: CASGVAGGRETQYF.

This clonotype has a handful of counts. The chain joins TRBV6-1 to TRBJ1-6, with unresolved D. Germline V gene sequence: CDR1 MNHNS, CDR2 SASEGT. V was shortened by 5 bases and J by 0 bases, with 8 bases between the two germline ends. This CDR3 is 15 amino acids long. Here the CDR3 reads CASSLSPSYNSPLHF. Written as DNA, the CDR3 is TGTGCCAGCAGTCTAAGTCCCTCCTATAATTCACCCCTCCACTTT.

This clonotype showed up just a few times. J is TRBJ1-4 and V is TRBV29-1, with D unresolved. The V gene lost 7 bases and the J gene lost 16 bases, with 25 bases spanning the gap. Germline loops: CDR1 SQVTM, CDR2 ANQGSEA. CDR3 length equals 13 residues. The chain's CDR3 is CSATSGADRTAFF. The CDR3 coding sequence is TGCAGCGCTACCTCGGGCGCCGATCGCACGGCGTTTTTT.

In DNA form, the CDR3 reads TGTGCCAGCAGTGAAAGGCCCAGAGGCACAGATACGCAGTATTTT. This encodes CASSERPRGTDTQYF. The genes are TRBV6-1 and TRBJ2-3; D is ambiguous. The CDR3 totals 15 residues. The germline gives CDR1 MNHNS, CDR2 SASEGT. Trimming shortened V by 2 bases and J by 1 base, and 10 bases separated the two germline ends.

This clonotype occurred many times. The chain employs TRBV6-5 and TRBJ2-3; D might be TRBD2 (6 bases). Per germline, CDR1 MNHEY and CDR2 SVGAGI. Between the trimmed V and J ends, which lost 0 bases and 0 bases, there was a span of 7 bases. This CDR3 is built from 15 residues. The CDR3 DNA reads TGTGCCAGCAGTTACTCGGCGGGGAGCACAGATACGCAGTATTTT. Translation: CASSYSAGSTDTQYF.

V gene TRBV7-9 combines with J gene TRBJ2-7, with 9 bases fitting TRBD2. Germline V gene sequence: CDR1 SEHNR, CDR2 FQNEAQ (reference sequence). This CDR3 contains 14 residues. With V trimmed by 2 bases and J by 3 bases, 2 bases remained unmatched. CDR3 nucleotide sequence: TGTGCCAGCAGCTTAATAGCGGGGGACTACGAGCAGTACTTC. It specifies CASSLIAGDYEQYF.

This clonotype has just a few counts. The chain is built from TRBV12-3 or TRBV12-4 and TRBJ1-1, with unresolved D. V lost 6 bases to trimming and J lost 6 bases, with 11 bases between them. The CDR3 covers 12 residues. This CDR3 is CASSSDGSEAFF. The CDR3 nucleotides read TGTGCCAGCAGCTCGGACGGTTCTGAAGCTTTCTTT.

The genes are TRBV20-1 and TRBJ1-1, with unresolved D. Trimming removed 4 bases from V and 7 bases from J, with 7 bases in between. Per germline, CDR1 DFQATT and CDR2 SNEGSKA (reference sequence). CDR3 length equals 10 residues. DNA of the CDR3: TGCAGTGCTATGAACCTTGAAGCTTTCTTT. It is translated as CSAMNLEAFF.

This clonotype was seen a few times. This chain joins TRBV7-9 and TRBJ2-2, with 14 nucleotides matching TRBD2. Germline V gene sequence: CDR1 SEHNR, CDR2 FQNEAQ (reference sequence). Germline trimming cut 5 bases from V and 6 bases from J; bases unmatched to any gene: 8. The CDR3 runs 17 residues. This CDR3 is CASSPSGLAGGPGELFF. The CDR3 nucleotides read TGTGCCAGCAGCCCAAGCGGACTAGCGGGGGGTCCCGGGGAGCTGTTTTTT.

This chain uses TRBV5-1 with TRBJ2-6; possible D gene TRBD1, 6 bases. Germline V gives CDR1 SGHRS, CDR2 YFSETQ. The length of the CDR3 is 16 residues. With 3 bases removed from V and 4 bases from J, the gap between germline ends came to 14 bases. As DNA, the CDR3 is TGCGCCAGCAGCTCCGCCCGGGACATCGGGGCCAACGTCCTGACTTTC. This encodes CASSSARDIGANVLTF.

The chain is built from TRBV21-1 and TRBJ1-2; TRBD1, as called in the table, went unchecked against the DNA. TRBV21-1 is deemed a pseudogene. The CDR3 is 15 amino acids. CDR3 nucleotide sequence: TGTGCCAGCAGCAAGGGGGGGCCCGGTCTTAATGGCTACACCTTC. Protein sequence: CASSKGGPGLNGYTF.

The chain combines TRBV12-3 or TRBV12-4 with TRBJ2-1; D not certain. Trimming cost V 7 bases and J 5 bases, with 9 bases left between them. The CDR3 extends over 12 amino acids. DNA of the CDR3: TGTGCCAGCAAAGAGATCGACAATGAGCAGTTCTTC. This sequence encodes CASKEIDNEQFF.

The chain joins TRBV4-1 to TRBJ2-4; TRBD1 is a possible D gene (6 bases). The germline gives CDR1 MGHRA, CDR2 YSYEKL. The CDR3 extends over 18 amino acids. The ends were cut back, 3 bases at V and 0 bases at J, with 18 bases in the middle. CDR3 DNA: TGCGCCAGCAGCCATGCTGCGCTCGACAGGATAGCCAAAAACATTCAGTACTTC. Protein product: CASSHAALDRIAKNIQYF.

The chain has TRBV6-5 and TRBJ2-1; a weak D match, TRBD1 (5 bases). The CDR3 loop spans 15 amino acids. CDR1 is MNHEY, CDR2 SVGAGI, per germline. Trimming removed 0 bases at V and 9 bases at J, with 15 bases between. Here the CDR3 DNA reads TGTGCCAGCAGTTACTCAACAGGATCTCCGGGTGAGCAGTTCTTC. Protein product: CASSYSTGSPGEQFF.